These 22 T cell receptor beta chains originate from one sample sequenced in a study of blood T cell repertoires in COVID-19. The assay was immunoSEQ multiplex PCR, and TCRdb's table has in-frame clones only and misses some. The table lists approximately 300,000 clones, roughly 84% of them singletons, with 1% in the top ten. Specimen: peripheral blood. These receptors all stem from a middle-aged man with active or convalescent COVID-19.

This chain joins TRBV2 and TRBJ1-2; D unclear. Trimming stripped 1 base from V and 10 bases from J, with 7 bases between. Germline loops: CDR1 SNHLY, CDR2 FYNNEI. There are 11 residues in the CDR3. CDR3 bases: TGTGCCAGCAGTGAAGTGGGAGTCTACACCTTC. This gives the protein CASSEVGVYTF.

The chain couples TRBV5-1 to TRBJ1-4, with 8 nucleotides matching TRBD1. V gave up 2 bases and J gave up 8 bases; unmatched junction bases: 5. The CDR3 consists of 14 residues. The germline V gene encodes CDR1 SGHRS and CDR2 YFSETQ. The CDR3 here is CASSFQGAGEKLFF. The CDR3 nucleotides are TGCGCCAGCAGCTTCCAGGGGGCCGGGGAAAAACTGTTTTTT.

The chain joins TRBV3-1 (or the pseudogene TRBV3-2) to TRBJ2-2; possibly TRBD2 for D (5 bases). V was shortened by 1 base and J by 7 bases, with 7 bases between the two germline ends. Germline lookup yields CDR1 LGHDT and CDR2 YNNKEL (reference sequence). This CDR3 spans 13 amino acids. CDR3 DNA: TGTGCCAGCAGCCAAGGGAGGATCGGGGAGCTGTTTTTT. Translation: CASSQGRIGELFF.

This sequence joins TRBV4-3 and TRBJ1-4; weak D call: TRBD1 (6 bases). The CDR3 is made up of 16 amino acids. Per germline, CDR1 LGHNA and CDR2 YSLEER. V lost 2 bases, J lost 2 bases, and 12 bases lay in between. The CDR3: CASSQMQGSTNEKLFF. DNA of the CDR3: TGCGCCAGCAGCCAAATGCAGGGGTCTACTAATGAAAAACTGTTTTTT.

The chain links TRBV5-1 to TRBJ1-2, with 8 bases aligning to TRBD1. Germline CDR1 is SGHRS and CDR2 is YFSETQ. V shed 2 bases, J shed 13 bases, and the junction held 16 bases outside the gene matches. The CDR3 loop spans 15 amino acids. The CDR3 spells CASSLSQGQGGGGTF. DNA for the CDR3: TGCGCCAGCAGCTTAAGCCAAGGACAGGGTGGAGGAGGCACCTTC.

V usage is TRBV18 and J usage is TRBJ2-4, with 11 nucleotides matching TRBD2. Germline values: CDR1 KGHSH, CDR2 LQKENI. V was clipped by 4 bases and J by 6 bases; unmatched bases: 5. This CDR3 has 15 amino acids. This CDR3 reads CASSLSGGAGNIQYF. CDR3 coding DNA: TGTGCCAGCTCACTTAGCGGGGGGGCTGGAAACATTCAGTACTTC.

This sequence joins TRBV9 and TRBJ2-1; possible D gene TRBD2, 6 bases. CDR1 is SGDLS and CDR2 is YYNGEE in the germline V gene. Trimming cost V 3 bases and J 6 bases, with 22 bases left between them. The CDR3 has 17 residues. The CDR3 DNA reads as TGTGCCAGCAGCGAGGCCCGGGCGGGATCGGGTCCCAATGAGCAGTTCTTC. Residues: CASSEARAGSGPNEQFF.

The CDR3, as DNA: TGTGCCTGGGGGTTAAGGTACGGACAGGGAGACTCTGGAAACACCATATATTTT. This codes for CAWGLRYGQGDSGNTIYF. The J gene is TRBJ1-3, the V gene TRBV30; TRBD1 matches 8 bases. Unmatched junction bases numbered 15, after V lost 5 bases and J lost 0 bases. From germline, CDR1 is GTSNPN and CDR2 SVGIG (reference sequence). The CDR3 sequence is 18 residues long.

The chain joins TRBV5-4 to TRBJ1-6; TRBD1 aligns across 9 bases. The V segment lost 2 bases and the J segment 7 bases; nucleotides outside the gene matches: 13. The CDR3 extends over 18 amino acids. Germline CDR1 SGHNT, CDR2 YYREEE (reference sequence). CDR3 sequence (DNA): TGTGCCAGCAGCTTAATGAAAGGCGGGGGACAGGGAAATTCACCCCTCCACTTT. It specifies CASSLMKGGGQGNSPLHF. The complete variable domain, with remaining parts taken from reference TRBV5-4 and TRBJ1-6, reads ETGVTQSPTHLIKTRGQQVTLRCSSQSGHNTVSWYQQALGQGPQFIFQYYREEENGRGNFPPRFSGLQFPNYSSELNVNALELDDSALYLCASSLMKGGGQGNSPLHFGNGTRLTVT.

The V gene is TRBV24-1, the J gene TRBJ2-5; 10 nucleotides match TRBD2. CDR1 is KGHDR and CDR2 is SFDVKD in the germline V gene. The CDR3 sequence is 15 residues long. Trimming at V came to 3 bases and at J to 4 bases, leaving 4 bases not matched to a gene. This CDR3 is CATSDPGTSVETQYF. The CDR3 DNA sequence: TGTGCCACCAGTGATCCCGGGACTAGCGTAGAGACCCAGTACTTC.

The V call is TRBV7-2, the J call TRBJ1-5; D may be TRBD1 (5 bases). Germline-derived CDR1 and CDR2 are SGHTA and FQGNSA. CDR3 length: 13 amino acids. V shed 5 bases and J shed 1 base, with 6 bases lying between them. CDR3 nucleotide sequence: TGTGCCAGCAGCAGACAGAGCAATCAGCCCCAGCATTTT. Translated, it gives CASSRQSNQPQHF.

This chain connects TRBV4-1 to TRBJ1-5; D may be TRBD1 (5 bases). Germline values: CDR1 MGHRA, CDR2 YSYEKL. Trimming took 1 base from V and 4 from J, leaving 20 bases between them. This CDR3 contains 18 residues. The CDR3 DNA follows: TGCGCCAGCAGCCAAGCTATGAGAGCCGGGGGGAGGAATCAGCCCCAGCATTTT. It yields the protein CASSQAMRAGGRNQPQHF.

This clone came up a few times. The rearrangement joins TRBV18 to TRBJ2-5; tentatively, D is TRBD2 (6 bases). The CDR3 spans 12 residues. Germline loops: CDR1 KGHSH, CDR2 LQKENI. V lost 4 bases to trimming and J lost 4 bases, with 7 bases between them. The CDR3 loop is CASSQGGETQYF. The CDR3 DNA reads TGTGCCAGCTCACAGGGAGGAGAGACCCAGTACTTC.

This chain uses TRBV5-1 with TRBJ1-1; TRBD1 might be the D (5 bases). V lost 3 bases to trimming and J lost 3 bases, with 15 bases between them. The germline V gene has CDR1 SGHRS and CDR2 YFSETQ. The CDR3 contains 15 residues. The CDR3 loop reads CASSSAGRTDTEAFF. The CDR3 region has the DNA TGCGCCAGCAGCTCTGCAGGGAGGACGGACACTGAAGCTTTCTTT.

The chain uses TRBV7-6 and TRBJ2-3, with 10 nucleotides matching TRBD1. The CDR3 consists of 16 residues. Germline loops: CDR1 SGHVS, CDR2 FNYEAQ. V was pared by 1 base and J by 8 bases, with 9 bases of the junction left unmatched. This CDR3 is CASSLEVTGGWGTQYF. The CDR3 DNA reads TGTGCCAGCAGCTTAGAGGTGACAGGGGGCTGGGGTACGCAGTATTTT.

The CDR3 DNA follows: TGCGCCAGCAGTTTTACAGGGGGCGCGCCCGGGGAGCTGTTTTTT. Translated: CASSFTGGAPGELFF. J is TRBJ2-2 and V is TRBV23-1; 9 bases align to TRBD1. TRBV23-1 is an ORF, with its function uncertain. V lost 5 bases to trimming and J lost 6 bases; unmatched junction nucleotides: 7. CDR3 size: 15 residues.

V is TRBV5-1 and J is TRBJ2-3; no firm D call. Germline values: CDR1 SGHRS, CDR2 YFSETQ. Trimming left V 0 bases short and J 1 base short, with 9 bases between. The CDR3 contains 15 residues. In nucleotides, the CDR3 is TGCGCCAGCAGCTTGGCCGAGATAGGCACAGATACGCAGTATTTT. It translates to CASSLAEIGTDTQYF.

The rearrangement uses TRBV7-2 and TRBJ2-2; 7 bases are shared with TRBD2. Germline assignment: CDR1 SGHTA and CDR2 FQGNSA. The V segment lost 1 base and the J segment 1 base; nucleotides outside the gene matches: 9. This CDR3 contains 18 residues. As DNA, the CDR3 is TGTGCCAGCAGCTTAGGCCCACTAACTAGCGTGAACACCGGGGAGCTGTTTTTT. This encodes CASSLGPLTSVNTGELFF.

V usage is TRBV10-3 and J usage is TRBJ1-2, with a weak D call TRBD1 (5 bases). Between the trimmed V and J ends, which lost 8 bases and 10 bases, there was a span of 23 bases. This CDR3 comprises 14 residues. Germline CDR1 is ENHRY and CDR2 is SYGVKD. CDR3 sequence reads: CAIAIGSEGEVYTF. In DNA, the CDR3 is TGTGCCATCGCGATAGGTTCAGAAGGGGAGGTCTACACCTTC.

The chain carries TRBV14 and TRBJ2-6, with a tentative D call TRBD2 (6 bases). V was trimmed by 1 base and J by 3 bases, leaving 10 bases between them. CDR3 length: 16 amino acids. Germline CDR1 and CDR2: SGHDN and FVKESK. The CDR3 DNA sequence: TGTGCCAGCAGCCAAGTTGGGGGGTATGGGGCCAACGTCCTGACTTTC. It encodes CASSQVGGYGANVLTF.

The chain joins TRBV19 to TRBJ1-4; 9 bases agree with TRBD1. This CDR3 is built from 15 residues. Germline lookup yields CDR1 LNHDA and CDR2 SQIVND (reference sequence). After removal of 3 bases from V and 8 bases from J, the junction contained 7 bases not matched to a gene. The chain's CDR3 is CASSILDRGGEKLFF. Written as DNA, the CDR3 is TGTGCCAGTAGTATTTTGGACAGGGGAGGAGAAAAACTGTTTTTT.

This clone was found many times. This CDR3 reads CASSIGGGDQPQHF. DNA for the CDR3: TGTGCCAGCAGCATAGGGGGAGGGGATCAGCCCCAGCATTTT. The chain couples TRBV5-6 to TRBJ1-5; D might be TRBD1 (6 bases). This CDR3 region has 14 residues. CDR1 is SGHDT, CDR2 YYEEEE, per germline. The V end was cut by 4 bases, the J end by 5 bases, with 13 bases between.